Below are 11 T cell receptor beta chains sequenced from a single sample in a study of memory CD4+ T cells and cytomegalovirus serostatus. Here immunoSEQ multiplex PCR was the method, and the copy in TCRdb shows in-frame clones only, minus some. The sample records 50,000 to 60,000 clones, about 79% being singletons. Single viable CD3+CD4+CD8-CD45RO+ cells were sorted as the memory CD4+ T cells. The sample comprised memory CD4+ T cells from blood. These receptors came from an adult in good health and CMV-seronegative.

The V gene is TRBV9, the J gene TRBJ2-1; D is ambiguous. CDR1 and CDR2 (germline): SGDLS, YYNGEE. This CDR3 spans 15 amino acids. Deletions cut 4 bases from V and 4 bases from J, with 15 bases between. DNA of the CDR3: TGTGCCAGCAGCTCCTCGCGGCCGGGTTACAATGAGCAGTTCTTC. Translating it yields CASSSSRPGYNEQFF.

The CDR3 nucleotides are TGTGCCAGTAGTGGACAGGGCCCGGGGGCCAACGTCCTGACTTTC. It yields the protein CASSGQGPGANVLTF. The rearrangement links TRBV19 to TRBJ2-6; the match to TRBD1 covers 8 bases. Germline values: CDR1 LNHDA, CDR2 SQIVND (reference sequence). The CDR3 spans 15 residues. After removal of 5 bases from V and 4 bases from J, the junction contained 4 bases not matched to a gene.

The gene calls are TRBV9 and TRBJ2-3; 7 bases align to TRBD1. CDR1 and CDR2 (germline): SGDLS, YYNGEE. V shed 0 bases and J 4 bases; nucleotides not matched to a gene: 2. The CDR3 totals 14 residues. CDR3 sequence: CASSVGQGADTQYF. CDR3 sequence (DNA): TGTGCCAGCAGCGTAGGACAGGGTGCAGATACGCAGTATTTT.

The rearrangement uses TRBV5-1 and TRBJ2-1, with D unresolved. The CDR3 consists of 14 residues. From germline, CDR1 is SGHRS and CDR2 YFSETQ. Trimming pared 2 bases from V and 6 bases from J, leaving 12 bases between. The DNA of the CDR3 is TGCGCCAGCAGCTTAGGTCGGACCCTCAATGAGCAGTTCTTC. It encodes CASSLGRTLNEQFF.

The chain employs TRBV15 and TRBJ2-2, with D hard to call. This CDR3 has 13 residues. CDR1 and CDR2 from the germline V gene are LNHNV and YYDKDF (reference sequence). V lost 0 bases, J lost 8 bases, and 7 bases lay in between. CDR3 amino acids: CATSRDFVGELFF. In DNA form, the CDR3 reads TGTGCCACCAGCAGAGATTTTGTTGGGGAGCTGTTTTTT.

The chain joins TRBV5-1 to TRBJ2-5, with D tentatively TRBD2 (6 bases). V lost 0 bases, J lost 4 bases, and 16 bases lay in between. The CDR3 contains 16 residues. Germline V gives CDR1 SGHRS, CDR2 YFSETQ. CDR3 in amino acids: CASSLAGVAGGETQYF. DNA of the CDR3: TGCGCCAGCAGCTTGGCCGGTGTCGCCGGGGGAGAGACCCAGTACTTC.

V usage is TRBV2 and J usage is TRBJ1-2, with 7 bases that match TRBD1. Trimming removed 0 bases from V and 6 bases from J; junction bases left unmatched: 13. The V gene's germline CDR1 is SNHLY and CDR2 FYNNEI. CDR3 length: 17 amino acids. Here the CDR3 reads CASSEAYSSGQLNGYTF. DNA of the CDR3: TGTGCCAGCAGTGAAGCGTATTCATCGGGACAGCTAAATGGCTACACCTTC.

This clone was counted a single time. The V gene is TRBV10-3, the J gene TRBJ1-3, with no clear D. V lost 6 bases and J 1 base, leaving 10 bases between the germline ends. The germline V gene has CDR1 ENHRY and CDR2 SYGVKD. There are 14 residues in the CDR3. CDR3 bases: TGTGCCATCAGACAGCAAACTTCTGGAAACACCATATATTTT. This gives the protein CAIRQQTSGNTIYF.

V and J are TRBV6-1 and TRBJ1-2; 7 nucleotides agree with TRBD1. After removal of 1 base from V and 8 bases from J, the junction contained 4 bases not matched to a gene. This CDR3 has 13 amino acids. The V gene's germline CDR1 is MNHNS and CDR2 SASEGT. CDR3 in amino acids: CASSEGTGGGYTF. The CDR3 DNA reads as TGTGCCAGCAGTGAAGGGACAGGAGGCGGCTACACCTTC.

This clone was counted a few times. The V and J genes are TRBV2 and TRBJ2-1; D gene ambiguous. CDR1 is SNHLY and CDR2 is FYNNEI in the germline V gene. Trimming removed 3 bases at V and 4 bases at J, with 4 bases between. This CDR3 has 12 amino acids. CDR3 bases: TGTGCCAGCAGTGAGTGGTACAATGAGCAGTTCTTC. Its translation: CASSEWYNEQFF.

The gene calls are TRBV7-8 and TRBJ1-2; 8 bases fit TRBD1. Germline-derived CDR1 and CDR2 are SGHVS and FQNEAQ. The CDR3 totals 17 residues. V lost 5 bases and J lost 2; bases outside the gene matches: 13. The CDR3 region is CASSRGRQGRTNYGYTF. CDR3 bases: TGTGCCAGCAGCCGAGGCAGACAGGGGCGCACAAACTATGGCTACACCTTC.